This is a list of T cell receptor beta chains from one sample in a study of shared T cell receptors in the human thymus. Here immunoSEQ multiplex PCR was the method, and the copy in TCRdb shows in-frame clones only, minus some. The table includes roughly 500,000 clones, 78% detected once. These data were also filed under a second study, of human thymus T cells.

Sequenced: thymocytes. These receptors originate from a boy less than two years old with a congenital heart defect. The CDR3 runs from the conserved cysteine through the conserved F or W. The D gene is left open where the match is weak. Rows give clone size only sometimes, using once, few, many, or a class for an expanded clone.

V gene: TRBV6-5
clone size: .
D gene: .
J gene: TRBJ1-2
CDR3 protein: CASRTYRNYGYTF
CDR3 DNA: TGTGCCAGCCGCACCTACCGCAACTATGGCTACACCTTC

V gene: TRBV4-1
clone size: .
D gene: TRBD2
J gene: TRBJ2-7
CDR3 protein: CASSQESSGRYYEQYF
CDR3 DNA: TGCGCCAGCAGCCAAGAATCGAGCGGGAGATACTACGAGCAGTACTTC

V gene: TRBV4-2
clone size: few
D gene: .
J gene: TRBJ1-5
CDR3 protein: CASSQEGEPQHF
CDR3 DNA: TGTGCCAGCAGCCAGGAGGGAGAGCCCCAGCATTTT

V gene: TRBV20-1
clone size: .
D gene: .
J gene: TRBJ1-2
CDR3 protein: CSARGGYGYTF
CDR3 DNA: TGCAGTGCTAGAGGAGGGTATGGCTACACCTTC

V gene: TRBV30
clone size: .
D gene: .
J gene: TRBJ1-2
CDR3 protein: CAWRPGLSHNYGYTF
CDR3 DNA: TGTGCCTGGAGGCCGGGTCTCTCCCACAACTATGGCTACACCTTC

V gene: TRBV15
clone size: .
D gene: .
J gene: TRBJ1-2
CDR3 protein: CATSRGIEADYGYTF
CDR3 DNA: TGTGCCACCAGCCGGGGAATTGAGGCGGACTATGGCTACACCTTC

V gene: TRBV15
clone size: .
D gene: TRBD1
J gene: TRBJ1-3
CDR3 protein: CATSRESDRTGNTIYF
CDR3 DNA: TGTGCCACCAGCAGAGAATCGGACAGGACTGGAAACACCATATATTTT

V gene: TRBV30
clone size: .
D gene: .
J gene: TRBJ2-5
CDR3 protein: CAWSVPGRGTQYF
CDR3 DNA: TGTGCCTGGAGTGTACCCGGGAGAGGGACCCAGTACTTC

V gene: TRBV15
clone size: once
D gene: TRBD2
J gene: TRBJ2-1
CDR3 protein: CATSSGRQSQNNEQFF
CDR3 DNA: TGTGCCACCAGCAGCGGGAGGCAATCCCAAAACAATGAGCAGTTCTTC

V gene: TRBV27
clone size: .
D gene: .
J gene: TRBJ1-1
CDR3 protein: CASSLYGNRDNPMNTEAFF
CDR3 DNA: TGTGCCAGCAGTTTATACGGGAATCGGGATAACCCCATGAACACTGAAGCTTTCTTT

V gene: TRBV12-5
clone size: .
D gene: .
J gene: TRBJ2-2
CDR3 protein: CASGLPRKRISGELFF
CDR3 DNA: TGTGCTAGTGGTTTGCCCCGCAAGAGGATTAGCGGGGAGCTGTTTTTT

V gene: TRBV4-1
clone size: .
D gene: TRBD2
J gene: TRBJ2-3
CDR3 protein: CASSPKGAPSGARGTDTQYF
CDR3 DNA: TGCGCCAGCAGCCCCAAAGGGGCCCCTAGCGGAGCTAGGGGCACAGATACGCAGTATTTT

V gene: TRBV2
clone size: .
D gene: .
J gene: TRBJ2-7
CDR3 protein: CASTRQGKTYEQYF
CDR3 DNA: TGTGCCAGCACTAGGCAGGGAAAGACCTACGAGCAGTACTTC

V gene: TRBV5-6
clone size: .
D gene: .
J gene: TRBJ2-3
CDR3 protein: CASSFGRATDTQYF
CDR3 DNA: TGTGCCAGCAGCTTTGGCAGGGCCACAGATACGCAGTATTTT

V gene: TRBV11-3
clone size: .
D gene: TRBD2
J gene: TRBJ2-3
CDR3 protein: CASSLPAGTSGKHTQYF
CDR3 DNA: TGTGCCAGCAGCTTACCCGCAGGCACTAGCGGGAAGCATACGCAGTATTTT

V gene: TRBV29-1
clone size: .
D gene: .
J gene: TRBJ2-3
CDR3 protein: CSVGLGIVGGSDTQYF
CDR3 DNA: TGCAGCGTTGGCCTTGGGATTGTAGGAGGGTCAGATACGCAGTATTTT

V gene: TRBV29-1
clone size: few
D gene: .
J gene: TRBJ2-5
CDR3 protein: CSVYQGWQETQYF
CDR3 DNA: TGCAGCGTTTACCAGGGGTGGCAAGAGACCCAGTACTTC

V gene: TRBV4-1
clone size: once
D gene: TRBD2
J gene: TRBJ2-1
CDR3 protein: CASSQDRGLAGTDNEQFF
CDR3 DNA: TGCGCCAGCAGCCAAGATCGTGGGCTAGCGGGAACCGACAATGAGCAGTTCTTC

V gene: TRBV28
clone size: once
D gene: .
J gene: TRBJ2-7
CDR3 protein: CASRLQGREQYF
CDR3 DNA: TGTGCCAGCAGACTCCAGGGCCGTGAGCAGTACTTC

V gene: TRBV10-3
clone size: .
D gene: .
J gene: TRBJ2-7
CDR3 protein: CASGDGYEQYF
CDR3 DNA: TGTGCCTCCGGGGATGGATACGAGCAGTACTTC

V gene: TRBV5-1
clone size: .
D gene: .
J gene: TRBJ2-2
CDR3 protein: CASSLGPTGELFF
CDR3 DNA: TGCGCCAGCAGCTTGGGGCCAACCGGGGAGCTGTTTTTT

V gene: TRBV4-3
clone size: .
D gene: .
J gene: TRBJ2-7
CDR3 protein: CASSQGDRLSYEQYF
CDR3 DNA: TGCGCCAGCAGCCAAGGCGATCGCCTTTCCTACGAGCAGTACTTC

V gene: TRBV11-1
clone size: .
D gene: .
J gene: TRBJ2-3
CDR3 protein: CASSRGPSTDTQYF
CDR3 DNA: TGTGCCAGCAGCCGCGGGCCCAGCACAGATACGCAGTATTTT

V gene: TRBV4-2
clone size: .
D gene: TRBD2
J gene: TRBJ2-3
CDR3 protein: CASSQDLAGVDADTQYF
CDR3 DNA: TGTGCCAGCAGCCAAGATCTAGCGGGAGTAGACGCAGATACGCAGTATTTT

V gene: TRBV21-1
clone size: .
D gene: .
J gene: TRBJ2-7
CDR3 protein: CASSKGGREDPYEQYF
CDR3 DNA: TGTGCCAGCAGCAAAGGGGGGCGGGAGGACCCCTACGAGCAGTACTTC

V gene: TRBV27
clone size: .
D gene: .
J gene: TRBJ2-7
CDR3 protein: CASSLWGRASSEQYF
CDR3 DNA: TGTGCCAGCAGTTTATGGGGCAGGGCGAGTAGCGAGCAGTACTTC

V gene: TRBV27
clone size: .
D gene: .
J gene: TRBJ1-1
CDR3 protein: CASMYEAFF
CDR3 DNA: TGTGCCAGCATGTATGAAGCTTTCTTT

V gene: TRBV21-1
clone size: .
D gene: .
J gene: TRBJ1-2
CDR3 protein: CASSTGGPSLGYTF
CDR3 DNA: TGTGCCAGCAGCACCGGGGGACCCAGCCTTGGCTACACCTTC

V gene: TRBV11-3
clone size: .
D gene: TRBD1
J gene: TRBJ1-2
CDR3 protein: CASSPRTGGDGYTF
CDR3 DNA: TGTGCCAGCAGCCCGCGGACAGGGGGAGATGGCTACACCTTC

V gene: TRBV4-1
clone size: once
D gene: .
J gene: TRBJ2-1
CDR3 protein: CASSQDQSFPGRGIYHNEQFF
CDR3 DNA: TGCGCCAGCAGCCAAGACCAGAGCTTCCCCGGCCGCGGGATTTACCACAATGAGCAGTTCTTC

V gene: TRBV7-2
clone size: .
D gene: TRBD2
J gene: TRBJ2-1
CDR3 protein: CASSHTSGSIRAAGNEQFF
CDR3 DNA: TGTGCCAGCAGCCACACTAGCGGGAGTATCAGGGCCGCTGGCAATGAGCAGTTCTTC

V gene: TRBV28
clone size: .
D gene: TRBD1
J gene: TRBJ2-7
CDR3 protein: CASSSRDRWGYEQYF
CDR3 DNA: TGTGCCAGCAGTTCTCGGGACAGGTGGGGCTACGAGCAGTACTTC

V gene: TRBV2
clone size: .
D gene: TRBD1
J gene: TRBJ2-7
CDR3 protein: CASSPRDRKFYEQYF
CDR3 DNA: TGTGCCAGCAGTCCCCGGGACAGGAAATTTTACGAGCAGTACTTC

V gene: TRBV6-5
clone size: .
D gene: .
J gene: TRBJ1-2
CDR3 protein: CASSPGQHYGYTF
CDR3 DNA: TGTGCCAGCAGCCCAGGACAGCACTATGGCTACACCTTC

V gene: TRBV7-2
clone size: once
D gene: TRBD2
J gene: TRBJ2-4
CDR3 protein: CASSSVKSSGMAKNIQYF
CDR3 DNA: TGTGCCAGCAGCTCCGTCAAGTCTAGCGGGATGGCCAAAAACATTCAGTACTTC

V gene: TRBV15
clone size: .
D gene: TRBD2
J gene: TRBJ2-7
CDR3 protein: CATSREPGLAGPPQYF
CDR3 DNA: TGTGCCACCAGCAGAGAGCCGGGACTAGCGGGGCCACCGCAGTACTTC

V gene: TRBV6-5
clone size: .
D gene: .
J gene: TRBJ2-2
CDR3 protein: CASSYSAATGELFF
CDR3 DNA: TGTGCCAGCAGTTACTCCGCGGCAACCGGGGAGCTGTTTTTT

V gene: TRBV2
clone size: few
D gene: TRBD2
J gene: TRBJ2-3
CDR3 protein: CASRPGGEYNTDTQYF
CDR3 DNA: TGTGCCAGCCGACCTGGGGGGGAGTATAACACAGATACGCAGTATTTT

V gene: TRBV28
clone size: .
D gene: TRBD2
J gene: TRBJ2-3
CDR3 protein: CASSFGIAGDGTDTQYF
CDR3 DNA: TGTGCCAGCAGTTTCGGGATAGCGGGAGACGGCACAGATACGCAGTATTTT

V gene: TRBV5-4
clone size: .
D gene: .
J gene: TRBJ1-2
CDR3 protein: CASSFVQEVRWEYGYTF
CDR3 DNA: TGTGCCAGCAGCTTTGTCCAGGAGGTGCGATGGGAATATGGCTACACCTTC

V gene: TRBV4-2
clone size: .
D gene: TRBD2
J gene: TRBJ2-5
CDR3 protein: CASSQPLAKETQYF
CDR3 DNA: TGTGCCAGCAGCCAGCCACTAGCGAAAGAGACCCAGTACTTC

V gene: TRBV27
clone size: .
D gene: TRBD2
J gene: TRBJ2-2
CDR3 protein: CASSETSGENTGELFF
CDR3 DNA: TGTGCCAGCAGTGAGACTAGCGGGGAGAACACCGGGGAGCTGTTTTTT

V gene: TRBV13
clone size: .
D gene: TRBD1
J gene: TRBJ1-1
CDR3 protein: CASSPTGTGTSNTEAFF
CDR3 DNA: TGTGCCAGCAGTCCCACCGGGACAGGGACCTCGAACACTGAAGCTTTCTTT

V gene: TRBV11-2
clone size: .
D gene: .
J gene: TRBJ1-4
CDR3 protein: CASSLGTPGYANEKLFF
CDR3 DNA: TGTGCCAGCAGCTTAGGTACCCCAGGGTATGCTAATGAAAAACTGTTTTTT